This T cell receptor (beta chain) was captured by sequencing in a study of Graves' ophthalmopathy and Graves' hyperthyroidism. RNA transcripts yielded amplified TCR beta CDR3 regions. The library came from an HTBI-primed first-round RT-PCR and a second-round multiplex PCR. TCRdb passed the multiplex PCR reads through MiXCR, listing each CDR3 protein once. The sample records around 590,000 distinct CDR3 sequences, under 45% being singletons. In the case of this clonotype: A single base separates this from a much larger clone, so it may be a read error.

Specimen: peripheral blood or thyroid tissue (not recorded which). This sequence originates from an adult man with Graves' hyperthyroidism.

CDR3 DNA sequence: TGTGCCAGCACCACTAGGACAAGGAACACTGAAGCTTTCTTT. Its translation: CASTTRTRNTEAFF. The chain combines TRBV2 with TRBJ1-1; D is possibly TRBD1 (5 bases). Germline lookup yields CDR1 SNHLY and CDR2 FYNNEI. The CDR3 covers 14 residues. Between the trimmed V and J ends, which lost 7 bases and 1 base, there was a span of 13 bases.